This T cell receptor beta chain was captured in a study of blood T cell repertoires in COVID-19. The wider study: T cells, B-cell-depleted T cells, or PBMCs supplied cDNA or gDNA.

Germline V gives CDR1 LGHNT, CDR2 FRNRAP. The length of the CDR3 is 18 residues. Trimming took 7 bases from V and 0 from J, leaving 22 bases between them. Per the original data handling: For nucleated cells, counts were estimated from reference gene primer amplification. Sequenced by immunoSEQ multiplex PCR; TCRdb stores in-frame clones only, minus some. Clonal size and the V and J genes are those of that table, whereas D and trimming came from the DNA. Of 250,000 to 350,000 clones in the sample, about 90% were seen once. Enrollment of patients from Seattle took place during active infection, with longitudinal follow-up.

Sequenced input: peripheral blood. The genes are TRBV12-5 and TRBJ1-5; D is perhaps TRBD1 (5 bases). This receptor was taken from a woman aged 45-59 years with COVID-19, enrolled during active disease. CDR3 sequence reads: CASAFQVTSDSSNQPQHF. The CDR3 DNA sequence: TGTGCTAGTGCCTTCCAGGTTACCTCAGACAGTAGCAATCAGCCCCAGCATTTT.